These T cell receptor beta chains were read from a single sample in a study of OX40 agonist ivuxolimab in advanced cancers. The data were produced by immunoSEQ multiplex PCR, yet TCRdb's version contains in-frame clones alone and is incomplete. Of around 64,000 clones in the sample, 84% are singletons; the top ten hold roughly 7.9%. The sequencing here drew on CD4+ or CD8+ T cells sorted from blood, taken in a trial of the OX40 agonist ivuxolimab. These receptors all come from an adult with an advanced solid tumor such as melanoma, head and neck, liver or kidney cancer. Both conserved end residues are part of each CDR3. D genes are given only for firm matches. The size of a clone is reported for some rows only, either as once, few or many, or as a class for expanded clones.

cdr3_nt cdr3_aa d_call v_call clone_size j_call
TGTGCCAGCTCACCAGGTCCTAGCGGGATGGGTTACGAGCAGTACTTC CASSPGPSGMGYEQYF TRBD2 TRBV18 . TRBJ2-7
TGTGCCAGCAGTCGCAACAAGGCTGGGGGGCGGTTAGTCTATGGCTACACCTTC CASSRNKAGGRLVYGYTF . TRBV28 . TRBJ1-2
TGCGCCAGCAGCTTTTGGACAGAATTCTCCTACGAGCAGTACTTC CASSFWTEFSYEQYF . TRBV5-1 . TRBJ2-7
TGTGCCAGCAGCGTAGGGGGTAATAGCAATCAGCCCCAGCATTTT CASSVGGNSNQPQHF . TRBV9 once TRBJ1-5
TGTGCCAGCAGGTGGACAGGAAGCACAGATACGCAGTATTTT CASRWTGSTDTQYF TRBD1 TRBV7-3 . TRBJ2-3
TGTGCCAGCAGCTTGGGACACTACCGAAACACCATATATTTT CASSLGHYRNTIYF . TRBV5-5 . TRBJ1-3
TGTGCCAGCAGCTGGACAGGGTTTTCACCCCTCCACTTT CASSWTGFSPLHF TRBD1 TRBV7-9 few TRBJ1-6
TGCGCCAGCAGCACCGGGACCCTGGGCGCTGAAGCTTTCTTT CASSTGTLGAEAFF . TRBV5-1 once TRBJ1-1
TGCGCCAGCAGCTTGTCGACCGGAGACTACAATGAGCAGTTCTTC CASSLSTGDYNEQFF . TRBV5-1 . TRBJ2-1
TGCGCCAGCAGCCGAATTGCGACTGACAATGAGCAGTTCTTC CASSRIATDNEQFF . TRBV5-1 . TRBJ2-1
TGCAGCGTGAGCGGGAGGCCCTACGTAGATACGCAGTATTTT CSVSGRPYVDTQYF TRBD2 TRBV29-1 . TRBJ2-3
TGTGCCAGCAGCCCCATACGTACAGGGATTTACACCTTC CASSPIRTGIYTF . TRBV9 few TRBJ1-2
TGTGCCAGCAGCTTAGTCGGGGTTACCGTGCTAGAAGAGACCCAGTACTTC CASSLVGVTVLEETQYF . TRBV5-4 . TRBJ2-5
TGTGCCAGCAGCCAAGGACGATCCCTGGCCAATGAGCAGTTCTTC CASSQGRSLANEQFF . TRBV14 . TRBJ2-1
TGTGCCAGCAGCCCACTTCCACCGGACACTGGAATAGCTTTCTTT CASSPLPPDTGIAFF . TRBV11-2 . TRBJ1-1
TGTGCCAGTAGTCCAGCAAGGGGCGGGAGCTCCTACAATGAGCAGTTCTTC CASSPARGGSSYNEQFF TRBD2 TRBV19 once TRBJ2-1
TGTGCCACCAGCAGAGATCTAGGCCAGACAAATCAGCCCCAGCATTTT CATSRDLGQTNQPQHF . TRBV15 . TRBJ1-5
TGTGCCAGCTCACCTTCGGGGGCGGGCACTGAAGCTTTCTTT CASSPSGAGTEAFF . TRBV18 . TRBJ1-1
TGTGCCAGCAGCCCTAGGGGCGGAAGCACAGATACGCAGTATTTT CASSPRGGSTDTQYF . TRBV16 . TRBJ2-3
TGCGCCAGCAGTGAGGACAAAGACAGGGAATTTGGCTACACCTTC CASSEDKDREFGYTF TRBD1 TRBV10-1 few TRBJ1-2
TGTGCCAGCAGCTTAGTCACTGAAGCTTTCTTT CASSLVTEAFF . TRBV7-6 . TRBJ1-1
TGTGCCAGCATCGATACTGGGACCAACACAGATACGCAGTATTTT CASIDTGTNTDTQYF . TRBV2 . TRBJ2-3
TGCGCCAGCAGCCAAGATGGGAGGGAGGAGACCCAGTACTTC CASSQDGREETQYF TRBD2 TRBV4-3 . TRBJ2-5
TGTGCCAGCAGCTTAAACCCCCCAAGGACGGTTACCTACGAGCAGTACTTC CASSLNPPRTVTYEQYF . TRBV7-2 . TRBJ2-7
TGTGCCAGCAGCTCGAGCTCAGCGGGGGTCTACGAGCAGTACTTC CASSSSSAGVYEQYF TRBD2 TRBV7-2 . TRBJ2-7
TGTGCCAGCAGTATTTACAGGGAGCAGTACTTC CASSIYREQYF . TRBV7-2 . TRBJ2-5
TGTGCCAGCAGTTCTGGGGGTCTGGGCAATCAGCCCCAGCATTTT CASSSGGLGNQPQHF . TRBV6-6 . TRBJ1-5
TGTGCCAGCAGCTTATTACGTCGGGGACTGAACACTGAAGCTTTCTTT CASSLLRRGLNTEAFF . TRBV7-2 . TRBJ1-1
TGCGCCAGCAGCCAAACAGGAGAGGCCAATCAGCCCCAGCATTTT CASSQTGEANQPQHF . TRBV4-3 . TRBJ1-5
TGTGCCAGCAGCCGGGGACAGGGGGCTGAAGCTTTCTTT CASSRGQGAEAFF TRBD1 TRBV6-5 . TRBJ1-1
TGTGCCAGCAGTTTGGACAGAAACACCGGGGAGCTGTTTTTT CASSLDRNTGELFF . TRBV27 . TRBJ2-2
TGTGCCAGCAGTTACAAGTTGGCAGCCTACGAGCAGTACTTC CASSYKLAAYEQYF . TRBV6-7 . TRBJ2-7
TGTGCCAGCAGCGCCGGACAACGCACCGGGGAGCTGTTTTTT CASSAGQRTGELFF . TRBV9 few TRBJ2-2
TGTGCCAGCAGTGCAGGGACAGGGGCTAGCAATCAGCCCCAGCATTTT CASSAGTGASNQPQHF TRBD1 TRBV2 . TRBJ1-5
TGTGCCAGCAGCCCTGGCCTGGGCGGGGGGGCCGCAGATACGCAGTATTTT CASSPGLGGGAADTQYF TRBD2 TRBV11-1 . TRBJ2-3
TGTGCCAGCAGCAAGCGACTAGCGGGAGAGGGGAGCCGCTCCTACGAGCAGTACTTC CASSKRLAGEGSRSYEQYF TRBD2 TRBV11-2 once TRBJ2-7
TGTGCCAGCAGCTACGGGTTCTCCAGTCAAGAGACCCAGTACTTC CASSYGFSSQETQYF . TRBV11-3 . TRBJ2-5
TGTGCCAGCAGCTTGCGGGGGTTCAAAGACGCGGGGGAGCAGTACTTC CASSLRGFKDAGEQYF TRBD2 TRBV28 . TRBJ2-7
TGTGCCAGCAGGGGGACAGGGAGAACTGAAGCTTTCTTT CASRGTGRTEAFF TRBD1 TRBV6-6 . TRBJ1-1
TGTGCCAGCAGCACCCGGGCGGACAGTGTGGTTGAAGCTTTCTTT CASSTRADSVVEAFF . TRBV5-4 . TRBJ1-1
TGTGCCAGCAGCGTAGAGACTGGGCTGGAAGCTGAAGCTTTCTTT CASSVETGLEAEAFF . TRBV9 . TRBJ1-1
TGTGCCAGCAGCTCCGGGACAGCAACTAATGAAAAACTGTTTTTT CASSSGTATNEKLFF TRBD1 TRBV7-9 . TRBJ1-4
TGCGCCAGCAGCTTGGCTAGCGGGGAGGGGGAGACCCAGTACTTC CASSLASGEGETQYF TRBD2 TRBV5-1 . TRBJ2-5
TGTGCCAGCAGCTTAGGGAGTGCAGGGGGCGTTGGGCAGTACTTC CASSLGSAGGVGQYF TRBD1 TRBV7-2 . TRBJ2-7
TGTGCCAGTAGTAACGACTATTACTACGAGCAGTACTTC CASSNDYYYEQYF . TRBV19 . TRBJ2-7
TGCGCCAGCAGCCAAGACAGGGGGACATTCTACGAGCAGTACTTC CASSQDRGTFYEQYF TRBD1 TRBV4-1 . TRBJ2-7
TGTGCCAGCAGCGGACACAGGGTAAATAGAGGCCAAACGGACACTGAAGCTTTCTTT CASSGHRVNRGQTDTEAFF . TRBV13 once TRBJ1-1
TGCGCCAGCAGCGAAAACTATGGCTACACCTTC CASSENYGYTF . TRBV5-1 . TRBJ1-2
TGCGCCAGCAGCCAAGATCTCACCGGGCGGAAGTACTTC CASSQDLTGRKYF . TRBV4-3 . TRBJ2-5
TGCGCCAGCAGTCCGGACAGGGGACGAGCTTTCTTT CASSPDRGRAFF TRBD1 TRBV5-1 . TRBJ1-1
TGTGCCAGCAGCCGGGACAGGATTTTTTCGAATGCCACAGATACGCAGTATTTT CASSRDRIFSNATDTQYF TRBD1 TRBV6-7 many TRBJ2-3
TGCAGCGTTGCCCCCCGGGGGGTATCCTACGAGCAGTACTTC CSVAPRGVSYEQYF TRBD2 TRBV29-1 . TRBJ2-7
TGTTCGGCGGGGGGAGGGAGCTCCTACGAGCAGTACTTC CSAGGGSSYEQYF TRBD2 TRBV6-5 . TRBJ2-7
TGTGCCAGCAGCTTACGAGGGGGCAGGGACACCATATATTTT CASSLRGGRDTIYF TRBD1 TRBV7-2 . TRBJ1-3